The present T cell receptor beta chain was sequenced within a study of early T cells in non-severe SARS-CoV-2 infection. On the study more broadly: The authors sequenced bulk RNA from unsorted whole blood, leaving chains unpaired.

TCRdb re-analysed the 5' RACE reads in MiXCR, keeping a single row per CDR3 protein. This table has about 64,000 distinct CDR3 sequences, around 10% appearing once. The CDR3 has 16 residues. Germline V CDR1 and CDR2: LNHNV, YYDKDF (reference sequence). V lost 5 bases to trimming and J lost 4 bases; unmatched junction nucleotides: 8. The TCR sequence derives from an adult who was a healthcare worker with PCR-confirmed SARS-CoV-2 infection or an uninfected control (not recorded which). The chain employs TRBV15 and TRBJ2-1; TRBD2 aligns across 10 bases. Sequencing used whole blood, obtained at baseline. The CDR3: CATSPGPSGSYNEQFF. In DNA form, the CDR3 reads TGTGCCACCAGCCCGGGGCCTAGCGGGAGTTACAATGAGCAGTTCTTC.